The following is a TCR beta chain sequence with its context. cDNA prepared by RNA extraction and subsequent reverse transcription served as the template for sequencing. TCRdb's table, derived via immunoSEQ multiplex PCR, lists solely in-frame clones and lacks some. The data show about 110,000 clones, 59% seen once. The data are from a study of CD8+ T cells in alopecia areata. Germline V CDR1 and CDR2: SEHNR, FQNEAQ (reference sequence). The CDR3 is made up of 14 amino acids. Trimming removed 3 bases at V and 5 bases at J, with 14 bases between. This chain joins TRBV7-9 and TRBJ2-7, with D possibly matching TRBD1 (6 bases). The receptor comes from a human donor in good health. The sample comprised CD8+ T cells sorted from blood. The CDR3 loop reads CASSLSGQSHEQYF. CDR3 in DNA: TGTGCCAGCAGCTTGAGCGGACAGTCCCACGAGCAGTACTTC.